A single sample is the source of the 26 T cell receptor beta chains below, sequenced in a study of shared clonotypes between healthy human individuals (dated by TCRdb to 2018 to 2020). Library generation was performed with the immunoSEQ multiplex PCR assay. The source is immuneACCESS, and TCRdb retained only in-frame sequences with V and J called. Part of the clones is not carried over; for the studies checked, unresolved V genes explain less than half of this, and the remainder is unexplained. This sample is represented by some 2,100,000 clones; 85% to 95% of them were singletons. About 1.5% of the sample comes from the top ten. CD8 naive samples consisted of CD45RO-negative cells that were positively selected for CCR7, yielding a CD45RA+CCR7+ population without TemRA cells. The sample consisted of naive CD8+ T cells from PBMCs. The cell subset or site tag for this specimen amounts to: CD45RA+CCR7+. The source is a man aged 18-30 years in good health. Some clones in this sample may be carry-over from other donors' samples.

This clone showed up just once. This sequence joins TRBV10-3 and TRBJ2-1, with 8 bases aligning to TRBD2. CDR3 length: 11 amino acids. V lost 4 bases and J lost 11; bases outside the gene matches: 1. CDR1 ENHRY and CDR2 SYGVKD come from the germline V gene. CDR3 protein: CAISGTSKQFF. The CDR3 DNA follows: TGTGCCATCAGTGGGACTAGCAAGCAGTTCTTC.

The chain is built from TRBV9 and TRBJ1-5; 7 positions match TRBD1. The CDR3 length is 15 residues. The J segment lost 9 bases and the V segment lost 0 bases, leaving 9 bases of the junction unmatched. Germline CDR1 and CDR2: SGDLS and YYNGEE. CDR3 protein: CASSVGTGEFRPQHF. The CDR3, as DNA: TGTGCCAGCAGCGTAGGAACAGGGGAATTTCGGCCCCAGCATTTT. The full variable domain, completed using reference TRBV9 and TRBJ1-5, is DSGVTQTPKHLITATGQRVTLRCSPRSGDLSVYWYQQSLDQGLQFLIQYYNGEERAKGNILERFSAQQFPDLHSELNLSSLELGDSALYFCASSVGTGEFRPQHFGDGTRLSIL.

This clone was seen only a few times. At one boundary the junction diverges from the germline segment, which might be a read error. The chain carries TRBV28 and TRBJ1-2; no firm D call. The CDR3 consists of 12 residues. Per the germline V gene, CDR1 is MDHEN and CDR2 is SYDVKM. CDR3 sequence reads: CASSLGGTRSLF. The CDR3 coding sequence is TGTGCCAGCAGCCTCGGCGGAACTCGGTCCCTCTTC.

The V and J genes are TRBV4-2 and TRBJ2-7; tentatively, D is TRBD1 (5 bases). The germline V gene encodes CDR1 LGHNA and CDR2 YNFKEQ. The CDR3 length is 13 residues. Trimming stripped 2 bases from V and 1 base from J, with 6 bases between. The DNA of the CDR3 is TGTGCCAGCAGCCAAAGGGGATCCTACGAGCAGTACTTC. Amino acids: CASSQRGSYEQYF.

This sequence joins TRBV29-1 and TRBJ2-1, with 12 bases matching TRBD2. CDR3 size: 13 residues. Unmatched junction bases numbered 5, after V lost 8 bases and J lost 6 bases. The germline CDR1 and CDR2 sequences are SQVTM and ANQGSEA. The CDR3 is CSQTSGGGNEQFF. Written as DNA, the CDR3 is TGCAGCCAGACTAGCGGGGGAGGCAATGAGCAGTTCTTC.

The J gene is TRBJ2-1, the V gene TRBV28, with a possible D match to TRBD2 (6 bases). This CDR3 comprises 14 residues. The V gene's germline CDR1 is MDHEN and CDR2 SYDVKM. Trimming stripped 3 bases from V and 6 bases from J, with 12 bases between. In DNA, the CDR3 is TGTGCCAGCAGTTTCCTAGCGATGGGCAATGAGCAGTTCTTC. It encodes CASSFLAMGNEQFF.

The gene calls are TRBV5-4 and TRBJ2-5; the D is unclear. Trimming removed 4 bases at V and 2 bases at J, with 15 bases between. CDR1 SGHNT and CDR2 YYREEE come from the germline V gene (reference sequence). The CDR3 spans 15 residues. CDR3 sequence: CASSLFPTNQETQYF. The CDR3 DNA reads TGTGCCAGCAGCCTTTTTCCTACAAATCAAGAGACCCAGTACTTC.

CDR3 loop: CASSEYTAPGGEQYF. CDR3 bases: TGTGCCAGCAGTGAATACACTGCTCCGGGGGGGGAGCAGTACTTC. This rearrangement joins TRBV6-1 to TRBJ2-7, with 8 bases aligning to TRBD2. This CDR3 has 15 amino acids. Germline V gives CDR1 MNHNS, CDR2 SASEGT. With V trimmed by 2 bases and J by 7 bases, 10 bases remained unmatched.

This chain uses TRBV15 with TRBJ2-7; either TRBD1 or TRBD2 may fit D (5 bases each). With 5 bases removed from V and 1 base from J, the gap between germline ends came to 12 bases. In germline, CDR1 is LNHNV, CDR2 YYDKDF (reference sequence). CDR3 length: 14 residues. CDR3 in amino acids: CATSRRGVSYEQYF. The CDR3 DNA sequence: TGTGCCACCAGCCGGAGAGGGGTATCCTACGAGCAGTACTTC.

The chain combines TRBV7-9 with TRBJ2-1, with D possibly being TRBD2 (5 bases). Per the germline V gene, CDR1 is SEHNR and CDR2 is FQNEAQ (reference sequence). V dropped 5 bases and J dropped 10 bases, with 12 bases sitting between them. This CDR3 region has 12 residues. The DNA of the CDR3 is TGTGCCAGCAGCAAACTAGATTACGAGCAGTTCTTC. Translating it yields CASSKLDYEQFF.

In DNA, the CDR3 is TGTGCCAGCAGCTTAGTTCCCCCGGGGAATGAGCAGTTCTTC. Translated: CASSLVPPGNEQFF. This sequence joins TRBV11-1 and TRBJ2-1, with D possibly TRBD2 on 5 matching bases. Trimming took off 1 base at V and 7 bases at J, with 11 bases between the two ends. The CDR3 runs to 14 residues. Germline lookup yields CDR1 SGHAT and CDR2 FQDESV (reference sequence).

V and J are TRBV7-6 and TRBJ2-1, with D maybe TRBD2 (6 bases). Germline values: CDR1 SGHVS, CDR2 FNYEAQ. The CDR3 totals 15 residues. Trimming left V 3 bases short and J 7 bases short, with 16 bases between. The CDR3 loop reads CASSLGGMLGNEQFF. The CDR3 bases are TGTGCCAGCAGCTTGGGCGGGATGTTGGGTAATGAGCAGTTCTTC.

V is TRBV5-1 and J is TRBJ2-3, with 8 nucleotides matching TRBD2. V lost 3 bases, J lost 3 bases, and 12 bases stayed unmatched. CDR3 length equals 17 residues. The germline CDR1 and CDR2 sequences are SGHRS and YFSETQ. The CDR3, as DNA: TGCGCCAGCAGCTCGCAAATGATACTAGCGGAAACAGATACGCAGTATTTT. Translated, it gives CASSSQMILAETDTQYF.

With regard to this clone: Other DNA sequences within the sample encode an identical CDR3. The gene calls are TRBV9 and TRBJ2-3; 7 nucleotides match TRBD2. CDR1 is SGDLS and CDR2 is YYNGEE in the germline V gene. V dropped 2 bases and J dropped 1; count of bases not matched to a gene: 4. CDR3 length: 15 amino acids. CDR3 sequence reads: CASSVSGKGTDTQYF. In DNA form, the CDR3 reads TGTGCCAGCAGCGTGAGCGGGAAGGGCACAGATACGCAGTATTTT.

The gene calls are TRBV5-1 and TRBJ1-2, with 10 bases aligning to TRBD1. After removal of 3 bases from V and 0 bases from J, the junction contained 8 bases not matched to a gene. This CDR3 spans 17 amino acids. Germline loops: CDR1 SGHRS, CDR2 YFSETQ. CDR3 sequence (DNA): TGCGCCAGCAGCTCCGGGACAGGGGTAATAGCTAACTATGGCTACACCTTC. Amino acid sequence: CASSSGTGVIANYGYTF.

This clone was picked up one time. J is TRBJ2-5 and V is TRBV28; D perhaps matches TRBD1 (5 bases). Trimming shortened V by 4 bases and J by 2 bases, and 17 bases separated the two germline ends. This CDR3 contains 16 residues. CDR1 and CDR2 from the germline V gene are MDHEN and SYDVKM. CDR3 residues: CASSSPTEKGQETQYF. The CDR3 DNA reads as TGTGCCAGCAGTTCCCCGACAGAGAAGGGGCAAGAGACCCAGTACTTC.

V usage is TRBV28 and J usage is TRBJ1-2, with D maybe TRBD1 (5 bases). The CDR3 extends over 18 amino acids. V was clipped by 5 bases and J by 0 bases, with 22 bases between them. CDR1 is MDHEN, CDR2 SYDVKM, per germline. CDR3 residues: CASSTIYDIRDSNYGYTF. The DNA of the CDR3 is TGTGCCAGCAGTACAATTTACGACATCAGGGACTCTAACTATGGCTACACCTTC.

V is TRBV2 and J is TRBJ1-1; TRBD1 might be the D (5 bases). The CDR3 runs to 12 residues. Per germline, CDR1 SNHLY and CDR2 FYNNEI. Trimming shortened V by 3 bases and J by 10 bases, and 12 bases separated the two germline ends. The CDR3 sequence: CASSDGGRGAFF. DNA of the CDR3: TGTGCCAGCAGTGACGGGGGGAGAGGAGCTTTCTTT.

J is TRBJ2-5 and V is TRBV7-9; D call uncertain. The end of the DNA is better explained by TRBJ2-7, so the J call may be wrong. The CDR3 loop spans 12 amino acids. In germline, CDR1 is SEHNR, CDR2 FQNEAQ (reference sequence). The CDR3 bases are TGTGCCAGCAGCCCCGGGCTCTACGAGCAGTACTTC. Its protein product is CASSPGLYEQYF.

This clone was seen only once. This chain joins TRBV6-5 and TRBJ2-3; either TRBD1 or TRBD2 may supply D (5 bases each). The V end lost 4 bases, the J end lost 6 bases, and 14 bases lay between the germline ends. The CDR3 totals 14 residues. Germline assignment: CDR1 MNHEY and CDR2 SVGAGI. CDR3 coding DNA: TGTGCCAGCAGTTCCGGGACCGGCCCCGATACGCAGTATTTT. Translation: CASSSGTGPDTQYF.

The chain uses TRBV7-3 and TRBJ2-7; 8 nucleotides line up with TRBD1. CDR3 length: 13 residues. The trim removed 9 bases at V and 6 bases at J, leaving 10 bases unmatched. Per the germline V gene, CDR1 is SGHTA and CDR2 is FQGTGA. Here the CDR3 reads CASGQGGVGEQYF. The CDR3 DNA is TGTGCCAGTGGACAGGGCGGAGTAGGCGAGCAGTACTTC.

The genes are TRBV27 and TRBJ2-7; D unclear. The CDR3 consists of 15 residues. V lost 3 bases and J lost 0, with 12 bases in between. Germline CDR1 and CDR2: MNHEY and SMNVEV (reference sequence). The CDR3 sequence: CASSFGPETSYEQYF. The CDR3 nucleotides are TGTGCCAGCAGTTTTGGGCCAGAGACCTCCTACGAGCAGTACTTC.

The chain couples TRBV9 to TRBJ2-7; D is perhaps TRBD1 (6 bases). The germline V gene has CDR1 SGDLS and CDR2 YYNGEE. V lost 0 bases, J lost 3 bases, and 10 bases lay in between. CDR3 length equals 14 residues. CDR3 nucleotide sequence: TGTGCCAGCAGCGTAGAATGGACAGACTACGAGCAGTACTTC. It codes for CASSVEWTDYEQYF.

The V gene is TRBV7-2, the J gene TRBJ2-1; 7 positions agree with TRBD1. The germline gives CDR1 SGHTA, CDR2 FQGNSA. V was clipped by 4 bases and J by 3 bases; unmatched bases: 3. CDR3 length: 14 residues. The CDR3 nucleotides are TGTGCCAGCAGCTCCCGGGACAGCTACAATGAGCAGTTCTTC. It is translated as CASSSRDSYNEQFF.

CDR3 DNA sequence: TGTGCCAGCAGCCGACTAGCGGGCAACTACAATGAGCAGTTCTTC. It codes for CASSRLAGNYNEQFF. The chain couples TRBV7-6 to TRBJ2-1, with 10 bases identical to TRBD2. This CDR3 has 15 amino acids. V dropped 5 bases and J dropped 3; count of bases not matched to a gene: 4. The germline CDR1 and CDR2 sequences are SGHVS and FNYEAQ.

CDR3 coding DNA: TGTGCCAGCAGACAAGCAGGGTCCGCTTGGGGGGGCAATCAGCCCCAGCATTTT. Amino acid sequence: CASRQAGSAWGGNQPQHF. The chain uses TRBV28 and TRBJ1-5, with D possibly matching TRBD1 (5 bases). Germline V CDR1 and CDR2: MDHEN, SYDVKM. The V end was cut by 6 bases, the J end by 2 bases, with 23 bases between. This CDR3 is built from 18 residues.